The rows below give T cell receptor beta chains drawn from one sample of a study of blood T cell repertoires in COVID-19. Some clones are missing from TCRdb's copy, which holds only in-frame ones; the method was immunoSEQ multiplex PCR. The top ten hold roughly 2.4% of the sample, which has 200,000 to 250,000 clones, approximately 83% seen once. What was sequenced was peripheral blood. Receptors originate from a woman in her sixties or seventies with acute or convalescent COVID-19. The CDR3 runs from the conserved cysteine through the conserved F or W. Fields, in order: J gene, clone size, D gene, V gene, CDR3 protein, CDR3 DNA. A D gene is named only where the DNA matches it firmly. A clone size is listed for some rows: how often the clone was seen (once, few, many), or a class if it is expanded.

TRBJ2-1	.	.	TRBV7-2	CASSPRRSGYNEQFF	TGTGCCAGCAGCCCCAGGAGGTCGGGGTACAATGAGCAGTTCTTC
TRBJ2-7	.	TRBD1	TRBV5-5	CASSWDRTAYEQYF	TGTGCCAGCAGCTGGGACAGGACGGCCTACGAGCAGTACTTC
TRBJ1-2	.	.	TRBV30	CAWRGTPPGYTF	TGTGCCTGGAGGGGGACACCACCTGGCTACACCTTC
TRBJ1-3	.	.	TRBV2	CASSDPFFGNTIYF	TGTGCCAGCAGTGACCCCTTTTTTGGAAACACCATATATTTT
TRBJ1-6	.	TRBD1	TRBV10-2	CASKQGANNSPLHF	TGCGCCAGCAAACAGGGGGCAAATAATTCACCCCTCCACTTT
TRBJ1-1	.	.	TRBV3-1/TRBV3-2	CASRGTGRGTEAFF	TGTGCCAGCAGGGGAACGGGTCGGGGTACTGAAGCTTTCTTT
TRBJ1-1	.	TRBD1	TRBV7-9	CASSKIQGAGAFF	TGTGCCAGCAGCAAAATACAGGGGGCAGGAGCTTTCTTT
TRBJ2-3	.	TRBD2	TRBV5-1	CASSLSVAGGTDTQYF	TGCGCCAGCAGCTTGTCGGTTGCGGGGGGCACAGATACGCAGTATTTT
TRBJ1-2	.	.	TRBV10-3	CAISGDYGYTF	TGTGCCATCTCGGGAGACTATGGCTACACCTTC
TRBJ1-5	.	TRBD1	TRBV30	CAWSAGGQGTNQPQHF	TGTGCCTGGAGTGCCGGAGGACAGGGGACTAATCAGCCCCAGCATTTT
TRBJ1-2	.	TRBD1	TRBV30	CAWSGGPGTESYGYTF	TGTGCCTGGTCGGGGGGGCCCGGGACAGAGTCTTATGGCTACACCTTC
TRBJ1-1	.	TRBD1	TRBV27	CASSLRQGQPNTEAFF	TGTGCCAGCAGTCTACGACAGGGTCAGCCGAACACTGAAGCTTTCTTT
TRBJ1-3	once	.	TRBV13	CASSLKGSGGNTIYF	TGTGCCAGCAGCTTAAAGGGCTCAGGGGGAAACACCATATATTTT
TRBJ2-2	.	.	TRBV3-1/TRBV3-2	CASSQWTVTGELFF	TGTGCCAGCAGCCAATGGACAGTGACCGGGGAGCTGTTTTTT
TRBJ1-6	.	TRBD1	TRBV4-3	CASSQDPGQGARASPLHF	TGCGCCAGCAGCCAAGATCCGGGACAGGGGGCGAGGGCTTCACCCCTCCACTTT
TRBJ2-1	.	.	TRBV4-1	CASSQDAGAKQFF	TGCGCCAGCAGCCAAGATGCAGGGGCTAAGCAGTTCTTC
TRBJ1-1	.	TRBD1	TRBV9	CASSAVGQVGNTEAFF	TGTGCCAGCAGCGCCGTTGGACAGGTCGGGAACACTGAAGCTTTCTTT
TRBJ2-1	.	TRBD2	TRBV5-4	CASLADNEQFF	TGTGCCAGTCTAGCGGACAATGAGCAGTTCTTC
TRBJ1-4	.	.	TRBV5-1	CASSSDSFEKLFF	TGCGCCAGCAGCTCGGACAGCTTTGAAAAACTGTTTTTT
TRBJ1-5	.	.	TRBV4-2	CASSQAGTAQPQHF	TGTGCCAGCAGCCAAGCGGGAACGGCTCAGCCCCAGCATTTT
TRBJ1-6	.	TRBD1	TRBV3-1/TRBV3-2	CASRRRDSNSPLHF	TGTGCCAGCAGGCGCCGGGACAGTAATTCACCCCTCCACTTT
TRBJ1-2	few	.	TRBV9	CASSSPGDLKRGYTF	TGTGCCAGCAGCTCCCCAGGCGATTTGAAGCGGGGCTACACCTTC
TRBJ1-5	once	.	TRBV4-3	CASSQDRDQPQHF	TGCGCCAGCAGCCAAGATCGTGATCAGCCCCAGCATTTT
TRBJ1-2	.	.	TRBV6-2/TRBV6-3	CASSPGHLTYGYTF	TGTGCCAGCAGCCCGGGACACCTTACCTATGGCTACACCTTC
TRBJ2-5	.	.	TRBV7-9	CASSLFLGTFSGETQYF	TGTGCCAGCAGCTTATTTCTGGGGACATTTTCAGGAGAGACCCAGTACTTC
TRBJ2-1	.	TRBD2	TRBV5-4	CASSLDGASGRTHNEQFF	TGTGCCAGCAGCTTGGATGGGGCTAGCGGGCGAACACACAATGAGCAGTTCTTC
TRBJ1-6	.	.	TRBV6-6	CASRETTGDNSPLHF	TGTGCCAGCAGAGAAACGACGGGGGATAATTCACCCCTCCACTTT
TRBJ1-1	once	TRBD1	TRBV19	CASSILSDRGAEAFF	TGTGCCAGTAGTATCCTGTCCGACAGGGGTGCGGAAGCTTTCTTT
TRBJ2-5	.	.	TRBV6-6	CASSQGGPGETQYF	TGTGCCAGCAGTCAGGGGGGGCCCGGGGAGACCCAGTACTTC
TRBJ1-4	.	.	TRBV4-1	CASKGRDWNEKLFF	TGCGCCAGCAAGGGGAGGGATTGGAATGAAAAACTGTTTTTT
TRBJ2-7	.	TRBD2	TRBV3-1/TRBV3-2	CASSSRTSGGLGEQYF	TGTGCCAGCAGCTCCAGGACTAGCGGGGGCCTGGGGGAGCAGTACTTC
TRBJ1-2	.	TRBD1	TRBV7-9	CASSLGDSRRGYTF	TGTGCCAGCAGCTTAGGGGACAGCCGGCGGGGCTACACCTTC
TRBJ2-5	.	.	TRBV12-3/TRBV12-4	CASSNQGGETQYF	TGTGCCAGCAGTAACCAGGGGGGAGAGACCCAGTACTTC
TRBJ2-7	.	.	TRBV9	CASSVVNSRFLTGIYEQYF	TGTGCCAGCAGCGTAGTTAATAGCCGCTTTTTGACCGGAATCTACGAGCAGTACTTC
TRBJ2-4	.	.	TRBV27	CASSTGQLAKNIQYF	TGTGCCAGCAGTACAGGTCAACTAGCCAAAAACATTCAGTACTTC
TRBJ1-1	.	.	TRBV11-2	CASTKNRVNTEAFF	TGTGCCAGCACAAAGAACAGGGTGAACACTGAAGCTTTCTTT
TRBJ1-2	few	TRBD1	TRBV2	CASSDFAWTGKSYYGYTF	TGTGCCAGCAGTGATTTCGCCTGGACAGGGAAGTCTTACTATGGCTACACCTTC
TRBJ2-7	.	.	TRBV5-6	CASSQGVSYEQYF	TGTGCCAGCAGCCAAGGGGTCTCCTACGAGCAGTACTTC
TRBJ2-7	.	TRBD1	TRBV11-3	CASSLGAGGREQYF	TGTGCCAGCAGCTTAGGGGCAGGGGGCCGCGAGCAGTACTTC
TRBJ2-3	.	TRBD2	TRBV6-2/TRBV6-3	CASSYPGLAGGPDTDTQYF	TGTGCCAGCAGTTACCCCGGACTAGCGGGGGGACCCGACACAGATACGCAGTATTTT
TRBJ2-1	.	TRBD2	TRBV4-2	CASSRDPTSGGAYNEQFF	TGTGCCAGCAGCCGAGACCCTACTAGCGGGGGGGCCTACAATGAGCAGTTCTTC
TRBJ1-2	.	TRBD1	TRBV2	CASSGRGPKNNYGYTF	TGTGCCAGCAGCGGCAGGGGGCCGAAAAATAACTATGGCTACACCTTC
TRBJ1-5	.	.	TRBV6-2/TRBV6-3	CASSPGDKLYSNQPQHF	TGTGCCAGCAGTCCCGGGGACAAACTCTATAGCAATCAGCCCCAGCATTTT
TRBJ2-1	.	.	TRBV9	CASSAEGGRYNEQFF	TGTGCCAGCAGCGCGGAGGGGGGGCGGTACAATGAGCAGTTCTTC
TRBJ2-1	.	TRBD2	TRBV5-1	CASSPGLAGGQEQFF	TGCGCCAGCAGCCCCGGACTAGCGGGGGGGCAGGAGCAGTTCTTC
TRBJ1-1	.	.	TRBV7-9	CASSLALTAEAFF	TGTGCCAGCAGCTTAGCGCTAACGGCTGAAGCTTTCTTT
TRBJ1-1	.	TRBD1	TRBV10-3	CAIRGTGGGRTEAFF	TGTGCCATCAGGGGGACAGGGGGCGGGCGGACTGAAGCTTTCTTT
TRBJ1-1	.	TRBD1	TRBV4-2	CASSQGQGGLAEAFF	TGTGCCAGCAGCCAAGGACAGGGCGGTTTGGCTGAAGCTTTCTTT
TRBJ2-7	.	TRBD1	TRBV3-1/TRBV3-2	CASSQVPGTGNDYEQYF	TGTGCCAGCAGCCAAGTACCCGGGACAGGGAATGACTACGAGCAGTACTTC
TRBJ2-7	.	TRBD2	TRBV5-4	CASSLTIGGSDEQYF	TGTGCCAGCAGCTTGACGATCGGGGGGAGTGACGAGCAGTACTTC
TRBJ2-1	.	.	TRBV7-9	CASSSNNPDLVQFF	TGTGCCAGCAGCTCTAATAACCCAGACCTAGTGCAGTTCTTC
TRBJ2-1	.	.	TRBV19	CASGKGGPSSYNEQFF	TGTGCCAGCGGCAAGGGGGGGCCCAGCTCCTACAATGAGCAGTTCTTC
TRBJ1-5	.	.	TRBV4-1	CASSQVSASNQPQHF	TGCGCCAGCAGCCAAGTTAGCGCTAGCAATCAGCCCCAGCATTTT
TRBJ1-6	once	.	TRBV29-1	CSVALRETYNSPLHF	TGCAGCGTTGCCCTCAGGGAAACCTATAATTCACCCCTCCACTTT
TRBJ2-1	.	.	TRBV2	CASSTREQFF	TGTGCCAGCAGTACAAGAGAGCAGTTCTTC